The 4 T cell receptor beta chains listed next were all sequenced from one sample in a study of T cells expressing NK-cell markers. TCRdb processed the 5' RACE reads again and assigns one entry to each CDR3 protein, with no DNA. Its listing shows fewer than 400,000 distinct CDR3 sequences. The sequenced sample consisted of blood T cells: a sorted CD56 or NKG2C T cell subset, CD4+ or CD8+ T cells, or bulk PBMC T cells (not recorded which). The origin of the receptors is a woman in her 50s in good health.

This chain connects TRBV3-1 to TRBJ1-3; TCRdb designates TRBD1, a call that cannot be tested without DNA. The CDR3 runs 16 residues. Per the germline V gene, CDR1 is LGHDT and CDR2 is YNNKEL (reference sequence). This CDR3 is CASSHPLSPSGNTIYF.

This chain links TRBV12-3 or TRBV12-4 with TRBJ2-7. The CDR3 contains 14 residues. This CDR3 is CASSLADDNYEQYF.

V gene TRBV4-2 combines with J gene TRBJ1-4; the TCRdb call, TRBD1, lacks DNA for checking. This CDR3 region has 13 residues. Germline V CDR1 and CDR2: LGHNA, YNFKEQ. CDR3 sequence reads: CASSQERGSWSFF.

This chain uses TRBV4-1 with TRBJ2-1. The CDR3 extends over 13 amino acids. CDR1 and CDR2 from the germline V gene are MGHRA and YSYEKL. The CDR3 is CASSQRRVNEQFF.